The source of this T cell receptor (beta chain) is a study of T-cell reconstitution after alpha-beta-depleted transplantation in children. Study-wide findings and caveats: Surviving recipient T cells and thymic progenitors accounted for the high day-60 TCRbeta diversity observed in some patients. The study reportedly traced alpha-beta T cells about two months after transplant to several hundred expanded graft clones. One year after transplant, T-cell counts and diversity came mostly from newly produced T cells.

V lost 6 bases to trimming and J lost 3 bases, with 11 bases between them. Germline V gives CDR1 ENHRY, CDR2 SYGVKD. The CDR3 runs 13 residues. It was with unique molecular identifiers that the TCRbeta library was prepared. Using its own MiXCR run on the PCR reads, TCRdb lists one record per CDR3 protein. The sample shows roughly 310,000 distinct CDR3 sequences, around 25% of them seen only once. Remarks on this clonotype: The antigen is not known.

This receptor was taken from a male patient between 5 and 17 years old who had a stem cell transplant for acute lymphoblastic leukemia, so the T cells may come from the graft donor. The sequencing here drew on PBMCs, mostly from graft donor cells, taken 180 days after TCRalphabeta/CD19-depleted stem cell transplant. The chain recombines TRBV10-3 with TRBJ1-1, with a possible D match to TRBD1 (5 bases). In DNA form, the CDR3 reads TGTGCCATCAGGGGGCTGAAGGACACTGAAGCTTTCTTT. Amino acids: CAIRGLKDTEAFF.